Reported below is one T cell receptor beta chain. Its recognized antigen is unknown. No base-level quality is on record; no much larger clone is a single base apart. Spanning cysteine to phenylalanine, the CDR3 consists of 16 amino acids. Only CDR3 DNA is held: 48 bases, read in frame from base 1. V has 1 base trimmed and J has 5 bases trimmed; junction bases matching no gene number 8. The germline V gene (reference sequence) supplies CDR1 SGHNT and CDR2 YYREEE. The method was the immunoSEQ multiplex PCR assay. TCRdb re-hosts the immuneACCESS table, in-frame sequences only. Its copies lack some clones; in the studies checked, an unresolved V gene accounts for under half of them, and the cause for the rest is not known. For this sample there are 100,000 or so clones; 95% to 97% appear just once. The ten largest clones capture about 0.39% of the sample. The entry originates in a study of technical replicates of blood from a few donors (dated 2017 in TCRdb).

The chain uses TRBV5-4 and TRBJ2-1; the junction holds 8 bases that match TRBD2. Sequenced sample: T cells isolated from PBMCs. The origin of this receptor is a human donor in good health. The CDR3: CASSLISGGRNNEQFF. DNA sequence: TGTGCCAGCAGCTTGATCTCTGGCGGGAGGAACAATGAGCAGTTCTTC.